This T cell receptor (beta chain) is from a study of T cells after yellow fever vaccination. Broader study findings: Peaking on day 5 versus 15, the secondary response was faster but weaker. Clones that expanded after primary vaccination mostly reappeared after the booster (around 96% CD4, 75% to 90% CD8). In FACS-sorted repertoires, abundant clonotypes from the bulk population could appear as contaminants.

5'RACE template switching added a universal primer site and UMIs to TCR cDNA. TCRdb processed the 5' RACE reads anew with MiXCR; each CDR3 protein has one entry. The sample lists about 300,000 distinct CDR3 sequences, less than 9.5% occurring once. A note on this clonotype: Its antigen is currently unknown.

Germline lookup yields CDR1 SGHTA and CDR2 FQGNSA. There are 16 residues in the CDR3. V lost 6 bases to trimming and J lost 6 bases; unmatched junction nucleotides: 8. The receptor was derived from a man between 18 and 35 years old who received the YFV17D yellow fever vaccine. The sequenced sample was CD4+ T cells sorted from PBMCs, obtained 5 days after the yellow fever booster vaccination. The chain is built from TRBV7-2 and TRBJ2-1; 13 bases are shared with TRBD2. The CDR3 nucleotides are TGTGCCAGCAGAAAACCCGGGACTAGCGGGGTCAATGAGCAGTTCTTC. This encodes CASRKPGTSGVNEQFF.